The rows below give T cell receptor beta chains drawn from one sample of a study of shared clonotypes between healthy human individuals. Sequencing was performed with immunoSEQ multiplex PCR; in TCRdb, only in-frame clones are kept and a portion is missing. Of some 2,400,000 clones detected, approximately 95% appear once; the ten largest clones hold 0.1% to 0.15%. Material: naive CD4+ T cells sorted from blood. These receptors were obtained from a man younger than 35 in good health. CDR3s include the opening cysteine and the closing phenylalanine or tryptophan. The D gene is left open where the match is weak. Clone size is given for some rows only: seen once, a few or many times, or a class if the clone is expanded.

J: TRBJ1-3
D: .
size: .
V: TRBV6-1
CDR3: CASSEAPVSGNTIYF
DNA: TGTGCCAGCAGTGAAGCGCCGGTGTCTGGAAACACCATATATTTT

J: TRBJ2-1
D: .
size: once
V: TRBV27
CDR3: CASSSRQSSYNEQFF
DNA: TGTGCCAGCAGTTCGCGACAGAGCTCCTACAATGAGCAGTTCTTC

J: TRBJ1-6
D: .
size: .
V: TRBV27
CDR3: CASNSGLSSYNSPLHF
DNA: TGTGCCAGCAATTCCGGTCTCAGCTCCTATAATTCACCCCTCCACTTT

J: TRBJ1-1
D: .
size: .
V: TRBV28
CDR3: CASSLAAVGPDTEAFF
DNA: TGTGCCAGCAGTTTGGCCGCGGTGGGGCCAGACACTGAAGCTTTCTTT

J: TRBJ2-3
D: .
size: .
V: TRBV5-6
CDR3: CASSFGSWRDGADTQYF
DNA: TGTGCCAGCAGCTTCGGCAGTTGGAGGGACGGAGCAGATACGCAGTATTTT

J: TRBJ2-7
D: .
size: .
V: TRBV28
CDR3: CASIPNGGVSYEQYF
DNA: TGTGCCAGCATTCCAAACGGGGGCGTATCCTACGAGCAGTACTTC

J: TRBJ1-3
D: .
size: once
V: TRBV11-2
CDR3: CASSLPGKGNTIYF
DNA: TGTGCCAGCAGCTTACCCGGGAAGGGAAACACCATATATTTT

J: TRBJ2-5
D: .
size: .
V: TRBV6-1
CDR3: CASSLLQGGTETQYF
DNA: TGTGCCAGCAGTCTGTTACAGGGCGGAACGGAGACCCAGTACTTC

J: TRBJ1-2
D: .
size: .
V: TRBV19
CDR3: CASRPRQVTFYGYTF
DNA: TGTGCCAGTAGACCTCGACAGGTTACCTTCTATGGCTACACCTTC

J: TRBJ2-4
D: .
size: .
V: TRBV6-6
CDR3: CASSYPEPARPYF
DNA: TGTGCCAGCAGTTACCCCGAGCCCGCTCGACCGTACTTC

J: TRBJ2-7
D: TRBD2
size: .
V: TRBV6-5
CDR3: CASTKAGSSYEQYF
DNA: TGTGCCAGCACCAAAGCGGGGAGCTCCTACGAGCAGTACTTC

J: TRBJ1-2
D: .
size: .
V: TRBV28
CDR3: CASRPATLANYGYTF
DNA: TGTGCCAGCAGGCCAGCTACGTTAGCTAACTATGGCTACACCTTC

J: TRBJ2-2
D: .
size: .
V: TRBV7-2
CDR3: CASSPPTATGELFF
DNA: TGTGCCAGCAGCCCGCCGACAGCCACCGGGGAGCTGTTTTTT

J: TRBJ2-6
D: .
size: .
V: TRBV4-1
CDR3: CASSQGRDTSGANVLTF
DNA: TGCGCCAGCAGCCAAGGACGGGATACCTCTGGGGCCAACGTCCTGACTTTC

J: TRBJ1-1
D: TRBD1
size: .
V: TRBV5-1
CDR3: CASSLMTGTGTEAFF
DNA: TGCGCCAGCAGCCTAATGACAGGGACCGGCACTGAAGCTTTCTTT

J: TRBJ1-2
D: .
size: once
V: TRBV6-1
CDR3: CASSDLLGFGYGYTF
DNA: TGTGCCAGCAGTGATTTATTGGGATTTGGCTATGGCTACACCTTC

J: TRBJ2-7
D: .
size: .
V: TRBV9
CDR3: CASSVEAISSYEQYF
DNA: TGTGCCAGCAGCGTAGAGGCCATTAGCTCCTACGAGCAGTACTTC

J: TRBJ2-7
D: .
size: .
V: TRBV11-2
CDR3: CASSLDSYEQYF
DNA: TGTGCCAGCAGCCTGGACAGCTACGAGCAGTACTTC

J: TRBJ2-3
D: TRBD2
size: .
V: TRBV6-5
CDR3: CASRTSGSRGDTQYF
DNA: TGTGCCAGCAGAACCAGCGGGAGTAGGGGAGATACGCAGTATTTT

J: TRBJ2-5
D: TRBD2
size: .
V: TRBV10-3
CDR3: CAISEPPGLAGISLQETQYF
DNA: TGTGCCATCAGTGAGCCACCGGGACTAGCGGGAATTAGCCTCCAAGAGACCCAGTACTTC

J: TRBJ2-7
D: .
size: .
V: TRBV27
CDR3: CASSLKRLGAYEQYF
DNA: TGTGCCAGCAGTTTGAAGAGACTAGGAGCCTACGAGCAGTACTTC

J: TRBJ2-1
D: TRBD2
size: .
V: TRBV4-1
CDR3: CASSQPGLARNNEQFF
DNA: TGCGCCAGCAGCCAACCGGGACTAGCACGCAACAATGAGCAGTTCTTC

J: TRBJ1-2
D: TRBD1
size: .
V: TRBV28
CDR3: CASNRGPGQVEGYTF
DNA: TGTGCCAGCAACCGGGGACCGGGACAGGTAGAGGGCTACACCTTC

J: TRBJ2-3
D: .
size: .
V: TRBV11-2
CDR3: CASSSEKRVSTDTQYF
DNA: TGTGCCAGCAGCTCGGAAAAGCGGGTGAGCACAGATACGCAGTATTTT

J: TRBJ2-4
D: TRBD2
size: once
V: TRBV28
CDR3: CASSVGGSKNIQYF
DNA: TGTGCCAGCAGTGTCGGGGGGTCCAAAAACATTCAGTACTTC

J: TRBJ2-3
D: TRBD2
size: .
V: TRBV4-1
CDR3: CASSRTSGISTDTQYF
DNA: TGCGCCAGCAGCCGGACTAGCGGGATTAGCACAGATACGCAGTATTTT

J: TRBJ2-2
D: .
size: .
V: TRBV6-6
CDR3: CASSYGGTGELFF
DNA: TGTGCCAGCAGTTACGGGGGTACCGGGGAGCTGTTTTTT

J: TRBJ2-7
D: TRBD1
size: .
V: TRBV19
CDR3: CASRSGTGFSEQYF
DNA: TGTGCCAGCAGATCCGGGACAGGGTTCTCCGAGCAGTACTTC

J: TRBJ1-1
D: .
size: .
V: TRBV10-2
CDR3: CASSEVGNTEAFF
DNA: TGCGCCAGCAGTGAGGTAGGGAACACTGAAGCTTTCTTT

J: TRBJ1-3
D: .
size: .
V: TRBV6-1
CDR3: CASSASGNTIYF
DNA: TGTGCCAGCAGCGCCTCTGGAAACACCATATATTTT

J: TRBJ2-7
D: .
size: .
V: TRBV5-4
CDR3: CASSLATNQYEQYF
DNA: TGTGCCAGCAGCTTGGCGACTAACCAATACGAGCAGTACTTC

J: TRBJ1-6
D: .
size: once
V: TRBV18
CDR3: CASSPLQLENSPLHF
DNA: TGTGCCAGCTCACCACTCCAACTTGAGAATTCACCCCTCCACTTT

J: TRBJ2-7
D: .
size: .
V: TRBV18
CDR3: CASSPPGQSYEQYF
DNA: TGTGCCAGCTCACCCCCGGGGCAATCCTACGAGCAGTACTTC

J: TRBJ2-1
D: TRBD2
size: once
V: TRBV7-6
CDR3: CASSLSGGTNNEQFF
DNA: TGTGCCAGCAGCTTATCCGGGGGGACTAACAATGAGCAGTTCTTC

J: TRBJ1-5
D: .
size: .
V: TRBV21-1
CDR3: CASSKKGAGNQPQHF
DNA: TGTGCCAGCAGCAAAAAGGGGGCTGGCAATCAGCCCCAGCATTTT

J: TRBJ1-6
D: TRBD1
size: .
V: TRBV5-1
CDR3: CASSPGQSSYNSPLHF
DNA: TGCGCCAGCAGCCCGGGACAGAGCTCCTATAATTCACCCCTCCACTTT

J: TRBJ2-5
D: TRBD2
size: .
V: TRBV15
CDR3: CATSRDPSGAGGPRETQYF
DNA: TGTGCCACCAGCAGAGACCCTTCGGGAGCGGGAGGGCCTCGGGAGACCCAGTACTTC

J: TRBJ2-1
D: .
size: .
V: TRBV9
CDR3: CASSSEGETYNEQFF
DNA: TGTGCCAGCAGCTCAGAAGGGGAGACCTACAATGAGCAGTTCTTC

J: TRBJ2-5
D: TRBD2
size: .
V: TRBV7-2
CDR3: CASSLMAGGKETQYF
DNA: TGTGCCAGCAGCTTAATGGCGGGGGGTAAAGAGACCCAGTACTTC

J: TRBJ1-1
D: .
size: .
V: TRBV27
CDR3: CASSPTWGRLTNTEAFF
DNA: TGTGCCAGCAGTCCCACCTGGGGCCGGCTCACTAACACTGAAGCTTTCTTT

J: TRBJ2-7
D: TRBD1
size: .
V: TRBV2
CDR3: CASDGTGGHEQYF
DNA: TGTGCCAGCGACGGGACAGGGGGCCACGAGCAGTACTTC

J: TRBJ1-4
D: TRBD1
size: few
V: TRBV28
CDR3: CASSSPGQGYYLFF
DNA: TGTGCCAGCAGTTCCCCGGGACAGGGGTATTACCTGTTTTTT

J: TRBJ2-3
D: TRBD2
size: .
V: TRBV6-5
CDR3: CATRGGITDTQYF
DNA: TGTGCCACCCGCGGGGGAATCACAGATACGCAGTATTTT

J: TRBJ2-5
D: .
size: .
V: TRBV6-1
CDR3: CASSAQGLQETQYF
DNA: TGTGCCAGCAGTGCCCAGGGACTCCAAGAGACCCAGTACTTC

J: TRBJ2-5
D: TRBD2
size: few
V: TRBV11-2
CDR3: CASSPGTSGETQYF
DNA: TGTGCCAGCAGCCCCGGGACTAGCGGAGAGACCCAGTACTTC

J: TRBJ2-7
D: TRBD1
size: .
V: TRBV5-1
CDR3: CASSSDRAYEQYF
DNA: TGCGCCAGCAGTTCAGACAGGGCCTACGAGCAGTACTTC

J: TRBJ1-4
D: .
size: once
V: TRBV2
CDR3: CASREGGNEKLFF
DNA: TGTGCCAGCAGGGAAGGCGGTAATGAAAAACTGTTTTTT

J: TRBJ2-7
D: TRBD2
size: once
V: TRBV27
CDR3: CASSLSRLAGGLEQYF
DNA: TGTGCCAGCAGTTTATCGAGGCTAGCGGGGGGGCTAGAGCAGTACTTC

J: TRBJ2-3
D: TRBD1
size: .
V: TRBV5-6
CDR3: CASSPGTGSTDTQYF
DNA: TGTGCCAGCAGCCCCGGGACAGGGAGCACAGATACGCAGTATTTT

J: TRBJ2-1
D: TRBD2
size: .
V: TRBV29-1
CDR3: CSVDGRGSNEQFF
DNA: TGCAGCGTTGACGGGCGGGGGTCCAATGAGCAGTTCTTC

J: TRBJ1-1
D: .
size: .
V: TRBV11-2
CDR3: CASSSQGGTEAFF
DNA: TGTGCCAGCAGCTCCCAAGGAGGGACAGAAGCTTTCTTT

J: TRBJ2-3
D: .
size: .
V: TRBV10-3
CDR3: CAISASFPSTDTQYF
DNA: TGTGCCATCAGTGCTAGCTTTCCGAGCACAGATACGCAGTATTTT

J: TRBJ2-1
D: .
size: .
V: TRBV29-1
CDR3: CSVEAAGTRGNEQFF
DNA: TGCAGCGTTGAAGCCGCTGGGACAAGGGGCAATGAGCAGTTCTTC

J: TRBJ2-2
D: .
size: .
V: TRBV5-1
CDR3: CASSLTATPGELFF
DNA: TGCGCCAGCAGCTTGACCGCAACCCCTGGGGAGCTGTTTTTT